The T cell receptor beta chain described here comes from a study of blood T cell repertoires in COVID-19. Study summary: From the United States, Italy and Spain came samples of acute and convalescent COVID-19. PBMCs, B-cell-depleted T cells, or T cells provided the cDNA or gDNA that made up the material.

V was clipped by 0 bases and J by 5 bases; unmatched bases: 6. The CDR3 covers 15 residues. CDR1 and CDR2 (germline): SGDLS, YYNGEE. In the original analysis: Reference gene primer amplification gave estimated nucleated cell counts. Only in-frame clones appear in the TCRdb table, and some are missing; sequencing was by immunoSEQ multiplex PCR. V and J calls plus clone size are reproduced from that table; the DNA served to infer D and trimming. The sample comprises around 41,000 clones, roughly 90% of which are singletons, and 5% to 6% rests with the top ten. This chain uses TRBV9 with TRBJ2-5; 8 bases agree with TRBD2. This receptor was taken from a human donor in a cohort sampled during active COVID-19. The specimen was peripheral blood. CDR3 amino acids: CASSVAGTRHETQYF. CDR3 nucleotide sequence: TGTGCCAGCAGCGTAGCGGGGACTAGGCATGAGACCCAGTACTTC.